This T cell receptor beta chain was retrieved from a study of shared T cell receptors in the human thymus. Profiled with immunoSEQ multiplex PCR; TCRdb holds only in-frame clones, not every one. The sample yields approximately 730,000 clones, around 85% seen once. This clone occurred a few times. The CDR3 totals 13 residues. From germline, CDR1 is MNHEY and CDR2 SVGAGI. V was pared by 6 bases and J by 5 bases, with 8 bases between. The same data also went into a second study, on human thymus T cells. From that paper: Those donating were healthy Finnish infants in corrective surgery for congenital heart defects. The thymus tissue came from resections taken during corrective heart surgery. Thymic and blood repertoires seemed to show skewed V and J gene use. Unrelated individuals were reported by related research to share highly overlapping thymic repertoires.

The rearrangement joins TRBV6-5 to TRBJ2-6, with D perhaps matching TRBD2 (5 bases). The clonotype originates from a girl under three years old with a congenital heart defect. The material sequenced was thymocytes. DNA of the CDR3: TGTGCCAGCAGGAGGGATTGGGCCAACGTCCTGACTTTC. Amino acid sequence: CASRRDWANVLTF.